This TCR beta chain was captured in a study of CXCR3-negative and CXCR3-positive naive CD8 T cells. Overall study findings and caveats: CXCR3-positive naive cells had more hydrophobic TRB CDR3s than CXCR3-negative naive cells. Diversity ran similarly high across both naive subsets but far lower in memory CD8+ cells.

Each CD8+ T cell subset was flow-sorted in triplicate. Every sort contained approximately 300,000 cells. Note on this clonotype: The antigen is not known.

This CDR3 contains 15 residues. Germline V gene lookup returns CDR1 SGHNT and CDR2 YENEEA. The authors made the TRB cDNA libraries by 5' RACE using UMI labels. One entry per CDR3 protein, without DNA, is what TCRdb gives after re-calling the 5' RACE reads. Here the sample table reports roughly 100,000 distinct CDR3 sequences. This receptor was identified in a human donor in good health. Some clones in this sample may be carry-over from other donors' samples. The chain combines TRBV11-3 with TRBJ2-2; TCRdb gives TRBD1 as the D gene, but with no DNA this cannot be confirmed. Sequencing was carried out using naive CXCR3+ CD8+ T cells from blood. Subset reported: CD45RO-CCR7+CD27+CD95- naive CD8+ T cells expressing CXCR3 (TNR3+). CDR3 protein: CASSHRTANTGELFF. The complete variable domain, with remaining parts taken from reference TRBV11-3 and TRBJ2-2, reads EAGVVQSPRYKIIEKKQPVAFWCNPISGHNTLYWYLQNLGQGPELLIRYENEEAVDDSQLPKDRFSAERLKGVDSTLKIQPAELGDSAVYLCASSHRTANTGELFFGEGSRLTVL.